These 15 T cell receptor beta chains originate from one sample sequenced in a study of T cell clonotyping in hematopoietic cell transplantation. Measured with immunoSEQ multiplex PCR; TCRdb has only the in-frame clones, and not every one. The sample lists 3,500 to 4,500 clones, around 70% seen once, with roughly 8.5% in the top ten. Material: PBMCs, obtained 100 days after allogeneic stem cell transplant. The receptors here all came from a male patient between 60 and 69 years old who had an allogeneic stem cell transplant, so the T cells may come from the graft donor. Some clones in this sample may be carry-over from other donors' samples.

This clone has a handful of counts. CDR3 protein: CASSEALSGANVLTF. The DNA of the CDR3 is TGTGCCAGCAGTGAAGCACTCTCTGGGGCCAACGTCCTGACTTTC. The rearrangement links TRBV6-1 to TRBJ2-6; no clear D gene. The CDR3 sequence is 15 residues long. Germline V gene data show CDR1 as MNHNS and CDR2 as SASEGT. Trimming took off 0 bases at V and 0 bases at J, with 3 bases between the two ends.

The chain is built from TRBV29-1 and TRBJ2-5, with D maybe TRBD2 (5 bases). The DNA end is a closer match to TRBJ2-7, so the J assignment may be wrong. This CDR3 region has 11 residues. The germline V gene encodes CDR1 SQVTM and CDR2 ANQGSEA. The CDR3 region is CSVGGSYEQYF. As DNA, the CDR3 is TGCAGCGTTGGAGGGAGCTACGAGCAGTACTTC.

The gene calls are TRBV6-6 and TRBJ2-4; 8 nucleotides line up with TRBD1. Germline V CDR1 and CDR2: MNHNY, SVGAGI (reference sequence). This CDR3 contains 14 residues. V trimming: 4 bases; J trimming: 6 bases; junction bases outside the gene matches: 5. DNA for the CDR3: TGTGCCAGCAGTTTCGGACAGGGAGGAAACATTCAGTACTTC. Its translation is CASSFGQGGNIQYF.

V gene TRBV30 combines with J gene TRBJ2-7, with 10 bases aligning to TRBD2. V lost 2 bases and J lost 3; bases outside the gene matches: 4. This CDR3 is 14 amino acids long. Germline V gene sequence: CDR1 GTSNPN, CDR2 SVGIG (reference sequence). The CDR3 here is CAWSSLAGLYEQYF. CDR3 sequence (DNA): TGTGCCTGGAGTTCACTAGCGGGACTCTACGAGCAGTACTTC.

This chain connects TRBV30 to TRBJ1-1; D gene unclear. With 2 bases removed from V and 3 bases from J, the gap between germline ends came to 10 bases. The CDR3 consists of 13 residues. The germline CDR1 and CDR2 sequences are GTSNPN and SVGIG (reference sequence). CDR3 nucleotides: TGTGCCTGGAGTCAAACGGGCTACACTGAAGCTTTCTTT. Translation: CAWSQTGYTEAFF.

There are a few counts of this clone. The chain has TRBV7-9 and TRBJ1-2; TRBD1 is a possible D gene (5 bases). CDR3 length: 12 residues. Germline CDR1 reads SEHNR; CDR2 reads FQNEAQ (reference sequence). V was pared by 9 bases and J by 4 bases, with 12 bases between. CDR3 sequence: CASDGGFYGYTF. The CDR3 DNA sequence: TGTGCCAGTGACGGGGGATTCTATGGCTACACCTTC.

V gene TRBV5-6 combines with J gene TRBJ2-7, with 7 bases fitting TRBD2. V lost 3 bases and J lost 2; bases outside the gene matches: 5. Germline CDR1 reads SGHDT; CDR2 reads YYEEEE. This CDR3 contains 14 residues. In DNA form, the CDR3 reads TGTGCCAGCAGCTGGGAAGCGGGACCCTACGAGCAGTACTTC. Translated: CASSWEAGPYEQYF.

The CDR3 DNA is TGCGCCAGCAGCCCCCGGGAAGACTACGAGCAGTACTTC. Translation: CASSPREDYEQYF. The V gene is TRBV4-1, the J gene TRBJ2-7; D is possibly TRBD2 (5 bases). In germline, CDR1 is MGHRA, CDR2 YSYEKL. Trimming removed 4 bases from V and 3 bases from J, with 10 bases in between. CDR3 length: 13 amino acids.

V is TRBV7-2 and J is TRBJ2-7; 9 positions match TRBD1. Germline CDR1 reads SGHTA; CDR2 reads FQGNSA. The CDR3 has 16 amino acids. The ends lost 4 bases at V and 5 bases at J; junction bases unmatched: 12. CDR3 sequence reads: CASSSNGGTGWDEQYF. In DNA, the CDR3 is TGTGCCAGCAGCTCGAACGGAGGGACAGGGTGGGACGAGCAGTACTTC.

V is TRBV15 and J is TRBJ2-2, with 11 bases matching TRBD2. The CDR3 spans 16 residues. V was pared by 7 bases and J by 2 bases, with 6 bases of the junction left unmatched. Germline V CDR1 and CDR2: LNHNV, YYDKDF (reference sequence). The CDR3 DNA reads TGTGCCACCAAGATAACTAGCGGGAGTAACACCGGGGAGCTGTTTTTT. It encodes CATKITSGSNTGELFF.

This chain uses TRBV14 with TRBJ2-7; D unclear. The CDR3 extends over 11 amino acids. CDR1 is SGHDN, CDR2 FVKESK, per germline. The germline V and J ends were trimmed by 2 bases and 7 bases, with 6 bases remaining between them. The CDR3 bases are TGTGCCAGCAGCCAATGGGGAGAGCAGTACTTC. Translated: CASSQWGEQYF.

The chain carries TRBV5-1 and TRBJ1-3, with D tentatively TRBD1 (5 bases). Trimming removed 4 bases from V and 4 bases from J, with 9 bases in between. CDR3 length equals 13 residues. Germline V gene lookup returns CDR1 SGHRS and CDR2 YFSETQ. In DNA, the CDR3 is TGCGCCAGCAGCAGGGACCTAGGAAACACCATATATTTT. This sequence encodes CASSRDLGNTIYF.

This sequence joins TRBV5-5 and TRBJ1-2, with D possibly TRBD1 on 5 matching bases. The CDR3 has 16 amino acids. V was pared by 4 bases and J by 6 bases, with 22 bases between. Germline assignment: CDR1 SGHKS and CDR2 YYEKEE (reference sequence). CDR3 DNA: TGTGCCAGCAGCCCTTTCTGGTCTGGCCTGGGGCATGGCTACACCTTC. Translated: CASSPFWSGLGHGYTF.

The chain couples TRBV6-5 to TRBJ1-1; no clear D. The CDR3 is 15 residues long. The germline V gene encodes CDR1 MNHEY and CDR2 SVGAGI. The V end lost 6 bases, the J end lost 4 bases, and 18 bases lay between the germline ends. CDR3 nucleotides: TGTGCCAGCAGCCCTACCGGGCCCCGGGTCACTGAAGCTTTCTTT. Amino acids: CASSPTGPRVTEAFF.

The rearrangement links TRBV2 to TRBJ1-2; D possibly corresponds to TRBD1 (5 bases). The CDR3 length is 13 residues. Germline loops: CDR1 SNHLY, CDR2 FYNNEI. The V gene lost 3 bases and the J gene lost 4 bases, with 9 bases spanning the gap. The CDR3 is CASSDRGVYGYTF. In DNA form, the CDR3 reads TGTGCCAGCAGTGATCGGGGGGTCTATGGCTACACCTTC.